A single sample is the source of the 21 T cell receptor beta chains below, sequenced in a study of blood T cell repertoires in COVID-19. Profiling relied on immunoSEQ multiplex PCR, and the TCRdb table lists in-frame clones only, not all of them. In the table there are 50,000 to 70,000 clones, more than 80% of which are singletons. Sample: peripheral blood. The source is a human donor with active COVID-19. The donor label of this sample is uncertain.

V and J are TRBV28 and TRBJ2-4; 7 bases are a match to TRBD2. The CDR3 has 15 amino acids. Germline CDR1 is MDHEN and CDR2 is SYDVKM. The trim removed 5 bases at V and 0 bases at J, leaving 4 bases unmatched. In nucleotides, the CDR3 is TGTGCCAGCAGTGGTAGCGGGTTAGCCAAAAACATTCAGTACTTC. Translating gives CASSGSGLAKNIQYF.

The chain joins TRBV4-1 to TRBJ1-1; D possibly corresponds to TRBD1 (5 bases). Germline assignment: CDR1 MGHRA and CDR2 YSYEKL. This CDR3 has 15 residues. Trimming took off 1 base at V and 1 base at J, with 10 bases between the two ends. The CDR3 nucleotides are TGCGCCAGCAGCCAAGGTTGGGGCGAGAACACTGAAGCTTTCTTT. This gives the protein CASSQGWGENTEAFF.

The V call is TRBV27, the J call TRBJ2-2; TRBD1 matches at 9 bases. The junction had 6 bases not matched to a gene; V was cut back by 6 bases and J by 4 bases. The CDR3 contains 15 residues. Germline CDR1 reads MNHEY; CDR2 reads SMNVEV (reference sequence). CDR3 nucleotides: TGTGCCAGCAGGGAGGGACAGGGAGCCACCGGGGAGCTGTTTTTT. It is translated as CASREGQGATGELFF.

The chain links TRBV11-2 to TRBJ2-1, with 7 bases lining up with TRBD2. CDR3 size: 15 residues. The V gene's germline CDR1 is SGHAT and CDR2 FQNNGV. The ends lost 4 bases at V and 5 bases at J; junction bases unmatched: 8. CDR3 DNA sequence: TGTGCCAGCAGCTCTGGACTAGTAAAGAACAATGAGCAGTTCTTC. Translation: CASSSGLVKNNEQFF.

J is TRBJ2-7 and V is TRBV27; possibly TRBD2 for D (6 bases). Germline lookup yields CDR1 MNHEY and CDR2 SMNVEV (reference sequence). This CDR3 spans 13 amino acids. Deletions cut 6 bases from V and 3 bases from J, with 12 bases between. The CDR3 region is CASRWGVGYEQYF. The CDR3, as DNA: TGTGCCAGCAGATGGGGGGTAGGCTACGAGCAGTACTTC.

The CDR3 loop reads CASSLVSGRYDEQFF. The CDR3 nucleotides are TGTGCCAGCAGCTTAGTTAGCGGGAGATACGATGAGCAGTTCTTC. This chain joins TRBV7-2 and TRBJ2-1; 9 nucleotides agree with TRBD2. Germline loops: CDR1 SGHTA, CDR2 FQGNSA. Losses at the gene ends were 1 base for V and 8 bases for J; bases not matched to a gene: 6. The CDR3 has 15 residues. The whole variable domain, remainder taken from reference TRBV7-2 and TRBJ2-1, is GAGVSQSPSNKVTEKGKDVELRCDPISGHTALYWYRQSLGQGLEFLIYFQGNSAPDKSGLPSDRFSAERTGGSVSTLTIQRTQQEDSAVYLCASSLVSGRYDEQFFGPGTRLTVL.

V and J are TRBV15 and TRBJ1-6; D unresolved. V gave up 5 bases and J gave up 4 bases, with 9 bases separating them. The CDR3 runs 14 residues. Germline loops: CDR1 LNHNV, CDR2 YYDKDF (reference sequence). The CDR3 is CATSGQNYNSPLHF. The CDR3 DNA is TGTGCCACCAGCGGCCAAAATTATAATTCACCCCTCCACTTT.

CDR3 DNA sequence: TGTGCCTGGAGTCCTAGCGGGGGGCCTAGCTCCTACGAGCAGTACTTC. Protein product: CAWSPSGGPSSYEQYF. This chain links TRBV30 with TRBJ2-7; TRBD2 aligns across 11 bases. The CDR3 has 16 amino acids. J lost 0 bases, V lost 2 bases, and 6 bases had no gene match. CDR1 and CDR2 from the germline V gene are GTSNPN and SVGIG (reference sequence).

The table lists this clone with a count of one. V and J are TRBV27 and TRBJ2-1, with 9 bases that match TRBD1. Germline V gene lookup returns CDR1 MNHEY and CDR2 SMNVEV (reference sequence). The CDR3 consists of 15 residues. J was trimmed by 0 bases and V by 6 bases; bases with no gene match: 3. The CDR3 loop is CASRSGQGSYNEQFF. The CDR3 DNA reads TGTGCCAGCAGATCGGGACAGGGCTCCTACAATGAGCAGTTCTTC.

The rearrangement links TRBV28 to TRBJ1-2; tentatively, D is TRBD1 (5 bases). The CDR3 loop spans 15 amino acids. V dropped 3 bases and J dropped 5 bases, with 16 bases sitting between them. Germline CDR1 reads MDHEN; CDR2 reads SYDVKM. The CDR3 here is CASSFLSREVYGYTF. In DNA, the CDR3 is TGTGCCAGCAGTTTCCTGTCCAGGGAGGTGTATGGCTACACCTTC.

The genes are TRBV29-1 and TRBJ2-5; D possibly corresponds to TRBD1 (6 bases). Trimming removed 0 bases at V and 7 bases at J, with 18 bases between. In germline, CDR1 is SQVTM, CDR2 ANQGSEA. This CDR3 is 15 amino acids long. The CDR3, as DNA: TGCAGCGTTGAAGATCAGGGGACCCAATCACGGACCCAGTACTTC. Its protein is CSVEDQGTQSRTQYF.

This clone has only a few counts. The chain's CDR3 is CASSQHIRDRAEKLFF. The DNA of the CDR3 is TGTGCCAGCAGTCAACATATCCGGGACAGAGCTGAAAAACTGTTTTTT. The chain has TRBV7-6 and TRBJ1-4; 7 positions match TRBD1. The CDR3 has 16 residues. Per the germline V gene, CDR1 is SGHVS and CDR2 is FNYEAQ. V lost 6 bases and J lost 7; bases outside the gene matches: 14.

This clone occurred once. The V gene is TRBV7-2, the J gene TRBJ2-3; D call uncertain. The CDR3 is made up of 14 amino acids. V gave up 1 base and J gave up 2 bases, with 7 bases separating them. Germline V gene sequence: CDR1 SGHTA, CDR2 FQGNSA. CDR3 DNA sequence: TGTGCCAGCAGCTTAGAGCTTAACACAGATACGCAGTATTTT. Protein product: CASSLELNTDTQYF.

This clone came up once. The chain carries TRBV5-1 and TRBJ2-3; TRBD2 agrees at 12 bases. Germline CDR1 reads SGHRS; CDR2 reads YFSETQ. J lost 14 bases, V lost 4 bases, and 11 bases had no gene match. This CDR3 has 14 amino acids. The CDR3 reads CASSLTSGSQVWYF. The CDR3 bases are TGCGCCAGCAGCCTGACTAGCGGGAGCCAAGTATGGTATTTT. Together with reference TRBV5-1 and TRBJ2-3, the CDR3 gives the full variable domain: KAGVTQTPRYLIKTRGQQVTLSCSPISGHRSVSWYQQTPGQGLQFLFEYFSETQRNKGNFPGRFSGRQFSNSRSEMNVSTLELGDSALYLCASSLTSGSQVWYFGPGTRLTVL.

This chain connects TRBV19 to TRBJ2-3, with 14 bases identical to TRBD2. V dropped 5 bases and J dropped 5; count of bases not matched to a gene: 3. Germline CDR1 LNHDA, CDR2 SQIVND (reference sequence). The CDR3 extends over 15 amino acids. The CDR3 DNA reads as TGTGCCAGTAGTCCCGGACTAGCGGGAGGAGATACGCAGTATTTT. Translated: CASSPGLAGGDTQYF.

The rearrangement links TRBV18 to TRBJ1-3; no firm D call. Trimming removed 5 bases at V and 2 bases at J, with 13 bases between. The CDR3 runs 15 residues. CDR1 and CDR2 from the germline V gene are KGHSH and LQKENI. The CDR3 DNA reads TGTGCCAGCTCAACGAACCGGGGAACTGGAAACACCATATATTTT. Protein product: CASSTNRGTGNTIYF.

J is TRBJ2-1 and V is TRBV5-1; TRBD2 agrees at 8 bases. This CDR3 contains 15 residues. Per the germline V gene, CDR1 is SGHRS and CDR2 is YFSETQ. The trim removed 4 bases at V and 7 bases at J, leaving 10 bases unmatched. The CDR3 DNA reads TGCGCCAGCAGCCCCCCGAGCGGGAGTATTAATGAGCAGTTCTTC. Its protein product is CASSPPSGSINEQFF.

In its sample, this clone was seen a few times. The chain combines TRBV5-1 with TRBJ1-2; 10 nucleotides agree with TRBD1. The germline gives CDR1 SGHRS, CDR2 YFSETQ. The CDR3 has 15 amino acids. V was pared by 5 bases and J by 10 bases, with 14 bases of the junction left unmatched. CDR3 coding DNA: TGCGCCAGCAGAAATGGGGTCGGGACAGGGGATGACTACACCTTC. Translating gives CASRNGVGTGDDYTF.

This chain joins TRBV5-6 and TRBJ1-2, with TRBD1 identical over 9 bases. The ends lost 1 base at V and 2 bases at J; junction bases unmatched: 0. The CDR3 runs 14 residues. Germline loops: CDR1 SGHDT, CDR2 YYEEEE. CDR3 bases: TGTGCCAGCAGCTTGACAGGGGGCAACTATGGCTACACCTTC. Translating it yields CASSLTGGNYGYTF.

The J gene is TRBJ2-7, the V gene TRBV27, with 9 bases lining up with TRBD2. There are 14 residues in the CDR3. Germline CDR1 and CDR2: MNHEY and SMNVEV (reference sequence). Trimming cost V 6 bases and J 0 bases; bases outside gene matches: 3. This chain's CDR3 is CASSELAGSYEQYF. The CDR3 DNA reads TGTGCCAGCAGCGAACTAGCGGGCTCCTACGAGCAGTACTTC.

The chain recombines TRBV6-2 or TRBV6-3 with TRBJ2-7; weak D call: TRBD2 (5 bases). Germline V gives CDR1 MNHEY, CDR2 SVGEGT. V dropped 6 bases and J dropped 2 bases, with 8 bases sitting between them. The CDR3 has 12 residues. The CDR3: CASSRGPYEQYF. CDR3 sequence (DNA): TGTGCCAGCAGCCGAGGGCCCTACGAGCAGTACTTC.